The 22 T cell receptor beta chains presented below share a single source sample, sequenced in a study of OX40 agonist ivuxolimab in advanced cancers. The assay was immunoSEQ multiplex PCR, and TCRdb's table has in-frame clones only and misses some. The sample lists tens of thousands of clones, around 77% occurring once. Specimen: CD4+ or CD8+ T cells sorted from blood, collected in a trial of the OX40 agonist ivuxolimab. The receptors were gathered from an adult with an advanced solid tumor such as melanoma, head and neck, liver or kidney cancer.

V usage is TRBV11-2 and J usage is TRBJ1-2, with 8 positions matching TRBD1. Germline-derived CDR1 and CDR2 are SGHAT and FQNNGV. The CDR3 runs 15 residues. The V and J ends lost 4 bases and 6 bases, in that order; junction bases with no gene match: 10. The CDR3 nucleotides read TGTGCCAGCAGCTCTCATCGCAAGGACAGGGATGGCTACACCTTC. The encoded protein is CASSSHRKDRDGYTF.

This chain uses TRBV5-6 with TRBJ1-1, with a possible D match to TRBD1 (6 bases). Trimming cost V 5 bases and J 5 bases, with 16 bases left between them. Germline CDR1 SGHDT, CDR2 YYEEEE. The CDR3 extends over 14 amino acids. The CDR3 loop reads CASRTGPTGTEAFF. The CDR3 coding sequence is TGTGCCAGCAGAACAGGGCCCACAGGGACTGAAGCTTTCTTT.

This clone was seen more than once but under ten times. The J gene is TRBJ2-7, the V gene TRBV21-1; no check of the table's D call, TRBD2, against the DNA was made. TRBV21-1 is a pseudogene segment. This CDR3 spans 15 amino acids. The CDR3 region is CASSRTSGRFYEQYF. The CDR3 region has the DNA TGTGCCAGCAGCAGGACTAGCGGGAGGTTCTACGAGCAGTACTTC.

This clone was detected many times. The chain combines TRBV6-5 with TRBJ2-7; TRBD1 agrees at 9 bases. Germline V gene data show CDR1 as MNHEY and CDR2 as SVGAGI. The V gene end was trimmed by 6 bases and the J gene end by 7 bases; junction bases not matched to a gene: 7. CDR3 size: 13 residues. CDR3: CASSRDRVKEQYF. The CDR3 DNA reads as TGTGCCAGCAGCCGGGACAGGGTTAAAGAGCAGTACTTC.

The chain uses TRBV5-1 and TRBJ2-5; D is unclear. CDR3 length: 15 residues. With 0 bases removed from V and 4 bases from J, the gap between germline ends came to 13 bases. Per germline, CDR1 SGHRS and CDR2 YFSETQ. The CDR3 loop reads CASSLARVAGETQYF. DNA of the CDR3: TGCGCCAGCAGCTTGGCCAGAGTAGCTGGAGAGACCCAGTACTTC.

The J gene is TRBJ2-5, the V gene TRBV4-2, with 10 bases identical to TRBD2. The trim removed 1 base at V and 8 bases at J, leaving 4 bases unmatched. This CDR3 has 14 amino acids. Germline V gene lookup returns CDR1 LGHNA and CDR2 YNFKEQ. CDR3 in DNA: TGTGCCAGCAGCCAAGGACTAGCGGGCCTCACCCAGTACTTC. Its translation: CASSQGLAGLTQYF.

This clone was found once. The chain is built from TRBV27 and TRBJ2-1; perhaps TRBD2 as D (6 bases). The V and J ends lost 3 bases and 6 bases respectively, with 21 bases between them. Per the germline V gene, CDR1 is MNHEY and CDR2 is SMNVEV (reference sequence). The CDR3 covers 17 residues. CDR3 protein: CASSFRRGGTQGNEQFF. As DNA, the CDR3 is TGTGCCAGCAGTTTTCGTAGGGGCGGGACCCAAGGCAATGAGCAGTTCTTC.

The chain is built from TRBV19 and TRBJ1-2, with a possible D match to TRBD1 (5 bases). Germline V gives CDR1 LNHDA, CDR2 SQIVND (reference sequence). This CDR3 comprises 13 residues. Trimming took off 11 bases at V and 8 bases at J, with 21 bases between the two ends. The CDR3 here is CAVGGVPNPGYTF. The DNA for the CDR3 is TGTGCCGTCGGGGGTGTTCCCAACCCAGGCTACACCTTC.

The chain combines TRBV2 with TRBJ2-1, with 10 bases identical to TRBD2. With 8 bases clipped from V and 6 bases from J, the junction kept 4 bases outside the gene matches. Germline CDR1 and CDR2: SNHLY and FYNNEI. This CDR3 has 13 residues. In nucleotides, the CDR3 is TGTGCCAGCGTTAGCGGGAGGAGCAATGAGCAGTTCTTC. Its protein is CASVSGRSNEQFF.

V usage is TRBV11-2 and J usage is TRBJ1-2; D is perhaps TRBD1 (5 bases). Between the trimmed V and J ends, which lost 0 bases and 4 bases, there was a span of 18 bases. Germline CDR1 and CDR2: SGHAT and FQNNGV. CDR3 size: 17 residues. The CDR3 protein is CASSLDRVWQGGYGYTF. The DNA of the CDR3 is TGTGCCAGCAGCTTAGATCGGGTGTGGCAGGGCGGCTATGGCTACACCTTC. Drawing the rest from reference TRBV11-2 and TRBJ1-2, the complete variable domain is EAGVAQSPRYKIIEKRQSVAFWCNPISGHATLYWYQQILGQGPKLLIQFQNNGVVDDSQLPKDRFSAERLKGVDSTLKIQPAKLEDSAVYLCASSLDRVWQGGYGYTFGSGTRLTVV.

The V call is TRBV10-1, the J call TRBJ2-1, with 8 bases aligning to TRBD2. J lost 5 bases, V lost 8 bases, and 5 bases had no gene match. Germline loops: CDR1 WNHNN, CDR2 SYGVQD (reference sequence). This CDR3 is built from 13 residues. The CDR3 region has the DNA TGCGCCAGCTCAAGCGGGGGTAACAATGAGCAGTTCTTC. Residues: CASSSGGNNEQFF.

CDR3 coding DNA: TGTGCCTGGAGTTCGGCAAGACAGGGGATGTTTAGCAATCAGCCCCAGCATTTT. Translated: CAWSSARQGMFSNQPQHF. V gene TRBV30 combines with J gene TRBJ1-5, with TRBD1 matching over 8 bases. The CDR3 covers 18 residues. In germline, CDR1 is GTSNPN, CDR2 SVGIG (reference sequence). V gave up 2 bases and J gave up 0 bases; unmatched junction bases: 12.

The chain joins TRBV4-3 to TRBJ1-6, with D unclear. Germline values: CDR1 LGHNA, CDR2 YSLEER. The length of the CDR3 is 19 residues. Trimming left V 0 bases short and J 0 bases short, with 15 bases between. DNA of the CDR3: TGCGCCAGCAGCCAAGACCTCCTACCGAGGAGCTCCTATAATTCACCCCTCCACTTT. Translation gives CASSQDLLPRSSYNSPLHF.

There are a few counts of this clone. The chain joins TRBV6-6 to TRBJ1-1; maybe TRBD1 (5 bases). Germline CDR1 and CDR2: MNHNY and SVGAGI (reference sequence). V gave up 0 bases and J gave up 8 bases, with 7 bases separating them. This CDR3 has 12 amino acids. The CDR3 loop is CASSYSRDEAFF. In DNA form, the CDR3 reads TGTGCCAGCAGTTACTCGAGGGACGAAGCTTTCTTT.

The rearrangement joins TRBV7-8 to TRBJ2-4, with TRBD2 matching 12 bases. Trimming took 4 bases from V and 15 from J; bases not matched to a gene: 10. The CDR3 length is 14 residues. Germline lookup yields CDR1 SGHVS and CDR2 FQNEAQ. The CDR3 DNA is TGTGCCAGCAGCTCTAGCGGGAGGGAGGGGGTTCGGTACTTC. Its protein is CASSSSGREGVRYF.

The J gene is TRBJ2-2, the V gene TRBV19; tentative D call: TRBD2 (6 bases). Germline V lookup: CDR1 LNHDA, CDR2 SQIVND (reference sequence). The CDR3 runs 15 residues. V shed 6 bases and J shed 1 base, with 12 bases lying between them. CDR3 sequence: CASRRTTWNTGELFF. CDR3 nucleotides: TGTGCCAGTAGGAGGACTACCTGGAACACCGGGGAGCTGTTTTTT.

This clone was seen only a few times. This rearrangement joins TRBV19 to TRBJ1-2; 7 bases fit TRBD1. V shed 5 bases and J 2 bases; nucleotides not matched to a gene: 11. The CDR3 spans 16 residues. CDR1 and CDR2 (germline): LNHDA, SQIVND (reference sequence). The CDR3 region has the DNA TGTGCCAGTAGTGCTATAGAGACAGGGAGAAACTATGGCTACACCTTC. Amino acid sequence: CASSAIETGRNYGYTF.

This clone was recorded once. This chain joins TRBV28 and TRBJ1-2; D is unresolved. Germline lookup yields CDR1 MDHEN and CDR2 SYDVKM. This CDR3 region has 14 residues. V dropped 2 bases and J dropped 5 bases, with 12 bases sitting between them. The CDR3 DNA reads TGTGCCAGCAGTTTAAGCGTTACGGGGTATGGCTACACCTTC. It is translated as CASSLSVTGYGYTF.

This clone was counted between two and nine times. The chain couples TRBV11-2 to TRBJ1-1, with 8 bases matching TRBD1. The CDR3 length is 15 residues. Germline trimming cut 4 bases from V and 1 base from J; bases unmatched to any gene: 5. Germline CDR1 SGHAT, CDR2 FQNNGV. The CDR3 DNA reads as TGTGCCAGCAGCTCGGACAGGGTGCGGAACACTGAAGCTTTCTTT. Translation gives CASSSDRVRNTEAFF.

CDR3 in amino acids: CASSLPPTNTGELFF. The CDR3 nucleotides read TGTGCCAGCAGCTTGCCACCTACGAACACCGGGGAGCTGTTTTTT. V gene TRBV5-8 combines with J gene TRBJ2-2; D gene uncertain. The CDR3 totals 15 residues. Germline V lookup: CDR1 SGHTS, CDR2 YDEGEE. V lost 1 base to trimming and J lost 0 bases, with 7 bases between them.

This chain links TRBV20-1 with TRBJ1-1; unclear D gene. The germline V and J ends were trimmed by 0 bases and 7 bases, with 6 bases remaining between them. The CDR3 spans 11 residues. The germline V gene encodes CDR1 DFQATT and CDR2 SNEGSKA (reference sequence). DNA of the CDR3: TGCAGTGCTAGAGATGACATTGAAGCTTTCTTT. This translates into CSARDDIEAFF.

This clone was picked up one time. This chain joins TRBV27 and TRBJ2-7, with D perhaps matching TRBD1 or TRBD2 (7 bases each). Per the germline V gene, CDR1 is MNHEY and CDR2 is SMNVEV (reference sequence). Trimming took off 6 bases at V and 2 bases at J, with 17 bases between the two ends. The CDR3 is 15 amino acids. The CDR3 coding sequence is TGTGCCAGCAGCGTAGCAGGGGGGGCTACCTACGAGCAGTACTTC. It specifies CASSVAGGATYEQYF.